This T cell receptor beta chain appears in the sequencing data of a study of blood T cell repertoires in COVID-19. The wider study: Researchers got acute and convalescent COVID-19 samples from the United States, Italy and Spain. PBMCs, B-cell-depleted T cells, or T cells were the source of the cDNA or gDNA that made up the material.

Original methodology: Estimated nucleated cell counts came from reference gene primer amplification. This table comes from immunoSEQ multiplex PCR, and its TCRdb copy is limited to in-frame clones, with some not included. From that table come the V and J calls and clone size; the DNA was used to work out D and trimming. This sample carries approximately 40,000 clones, approximately 84% of them seen once, and the ten largest clones take roughly 13%. V lost 2 bases and J 2 bases, leaving 4 bases between the germline ends. In germline, CDR1 is LGHDT, CDR2 YNNKEL (reference sequence). There are 12 residues in the CDR3.

The genes are TRBV3-1 (or the pseudogene TRBV3-2) and TRBJ2-7; D remains ambiguous. This sequence was found in a human donor in a cohort sampled during active COVID-19. The sequencing input was peripheral blood. The CDR3 loop reads CASSQQTYEQYF. The CDR3 DNA follows: TGTGCCAGCAGCCAACAGACCTACGAGCAGTACTTC.